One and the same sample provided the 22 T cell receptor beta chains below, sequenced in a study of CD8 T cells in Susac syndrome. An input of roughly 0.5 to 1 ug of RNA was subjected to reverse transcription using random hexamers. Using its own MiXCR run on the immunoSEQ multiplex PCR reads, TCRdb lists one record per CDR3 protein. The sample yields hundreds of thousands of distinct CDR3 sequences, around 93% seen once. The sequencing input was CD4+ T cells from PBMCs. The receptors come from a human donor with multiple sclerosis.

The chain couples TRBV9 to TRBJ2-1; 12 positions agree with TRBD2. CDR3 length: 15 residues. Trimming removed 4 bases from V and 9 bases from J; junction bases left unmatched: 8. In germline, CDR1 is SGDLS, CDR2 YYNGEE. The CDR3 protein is CASSPLAGGLGEQFF. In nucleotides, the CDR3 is TGTGCCAGCAGCCCCCTAGCGGGGGGGCTAGGTGAGCAGTTCTTC.

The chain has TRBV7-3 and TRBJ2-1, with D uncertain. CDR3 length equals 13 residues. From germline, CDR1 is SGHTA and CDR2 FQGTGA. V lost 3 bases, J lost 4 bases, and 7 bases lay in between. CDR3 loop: CASSFYFYNEQFF. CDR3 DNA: TGTGCCAGCAGCTTTTACTTTTACAATGAGCAGTTCTTC. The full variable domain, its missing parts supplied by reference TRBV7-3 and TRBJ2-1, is GAGVSQTPSNKVTEKGKYVELRCDPISGHTALYWYRQSLGQGPEFLIYFQGTGAADDSGLPNDRFFAVRPEGSVSTLKIQRTERGDSAVYLCASSFYFYNEQFFGPGTRLTVL.

CDR3 coding DNA: TGTGCCAGCAGCCAAGGTCAGACCCAGTACTTC. Amino acid sequence: CASSQGQTQYF. The chain uses TRBV3-1 and TRBJ2-5; no firm D call. With 1 base removed from V and 6 bases from J, the gap between germline ends came to 3 bases. This CDR3 is built from 11 residues. The germline CDR1 and CDR2 sequences are LGHDT and YNNKEL (reference sequence).

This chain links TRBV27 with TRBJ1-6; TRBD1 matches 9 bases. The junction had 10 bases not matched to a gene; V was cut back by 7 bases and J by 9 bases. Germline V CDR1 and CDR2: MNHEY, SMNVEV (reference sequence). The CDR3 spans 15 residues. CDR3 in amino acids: CASTLRTGEGSPLHF. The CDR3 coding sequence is TGTGCCAGCACCCTGAGGACAGGGGAAGGTTCACCCCTCCACTTT.

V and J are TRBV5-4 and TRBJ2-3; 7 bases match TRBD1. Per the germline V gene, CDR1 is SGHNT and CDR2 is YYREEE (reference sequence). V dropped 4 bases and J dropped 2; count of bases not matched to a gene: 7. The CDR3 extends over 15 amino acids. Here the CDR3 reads CASSRRTGVTDTQYF. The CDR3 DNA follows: TGTGCCAGCAGCCGACGGACAGGCGTCACAGATACGCAGTATTTT.

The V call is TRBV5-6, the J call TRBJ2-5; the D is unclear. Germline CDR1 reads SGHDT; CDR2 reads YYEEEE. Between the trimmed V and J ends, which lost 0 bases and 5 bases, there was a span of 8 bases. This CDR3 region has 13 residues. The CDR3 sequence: CASSLAGPETQYF. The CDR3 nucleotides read TGTGCCAGCAGCTTGGCCGGACCCGAGACCCAGTACTTC.

CDR3 in amino acids: CASSPGTLSSYEQYF. DNA for the CDR3: TGTGCCAGCAGCCCTGGGACCCTTAGCTCCTACGAGCAGTACTTC. The chain has TRBV9 and TRBJ2-7; D might be TRBD1 or TRBD2, each matching 5 bases. The CDR3 runs to 15 residues. CDR1 and CDR2 (germline): SGDLS, YYNGEE. The V gene lost 4 bases and the J gene lost 0 bases, with 14 bases spanning the gap. Based on the CDR3 plus reference TRBV9 and TRBJ2-7, the full variable domain is DSGVTQTPKHLITATGQRVTLRCSPRSGDLSVYWYQQSLDQGLQFLIQYYNGEERAKGNILERFSAQQFPDLHSELNLSSLELGDSALYFCASSPGTLSSYEQYFGPGTRLTVT.

The chain's CDR3 is CTATKGDPVGTQYF. CDR3 coding DNA: TGCACCGCCACGAAAGGGGATCCGGTGGGGACCCAGTACTTC. The chain links TRBV29-1 to TRBJ2-5, with D possibly TRBD1 on 5 matching bases. This CDR3 has 14 amino acids. Per germline, CDR1 SQVTM and CDR2 ANQGSEA.

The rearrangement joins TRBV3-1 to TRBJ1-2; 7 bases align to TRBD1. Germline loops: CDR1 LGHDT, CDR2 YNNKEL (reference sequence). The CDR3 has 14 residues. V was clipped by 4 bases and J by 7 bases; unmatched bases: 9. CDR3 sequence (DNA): TGTGCCAGCAGCCCCACTACAGGGGAACGTGGCTACACCTTC. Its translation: CASSPTTGERGYTF. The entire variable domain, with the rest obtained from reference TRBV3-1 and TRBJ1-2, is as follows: DTAVSQTPKYLVTQMGNDKSIKCEQNLGHDTMYWYKQDSKKFLKIMFSYNNKELIINETVPNRFSPKSPDKAHLNLHINSLELGDSAVYFCASSPTTGERGYTFGSGTRLTVV.

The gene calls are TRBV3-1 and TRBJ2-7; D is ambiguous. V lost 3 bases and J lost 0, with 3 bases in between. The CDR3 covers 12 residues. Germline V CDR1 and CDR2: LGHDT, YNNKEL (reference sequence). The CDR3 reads CASSHSSYEQYF. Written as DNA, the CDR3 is TGTGCCAGCAGCCACAGCTCCTACGAGCAGTACTTC.

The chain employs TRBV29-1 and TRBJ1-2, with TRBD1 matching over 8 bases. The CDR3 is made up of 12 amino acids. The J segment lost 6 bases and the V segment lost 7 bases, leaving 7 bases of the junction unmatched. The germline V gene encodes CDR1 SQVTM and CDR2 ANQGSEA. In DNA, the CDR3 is TGCAGCGCTGCTACAGGGGGGAATGGCTACACCTTC. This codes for CSAATGGNGYTF.

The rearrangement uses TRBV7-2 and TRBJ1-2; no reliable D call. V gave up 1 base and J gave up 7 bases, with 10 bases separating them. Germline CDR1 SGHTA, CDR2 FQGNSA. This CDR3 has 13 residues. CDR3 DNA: TGTGCCAGCAGCTTAGTTACAGAAGCTGGCTACACCTTC. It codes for CASSLVTEAGYTF.

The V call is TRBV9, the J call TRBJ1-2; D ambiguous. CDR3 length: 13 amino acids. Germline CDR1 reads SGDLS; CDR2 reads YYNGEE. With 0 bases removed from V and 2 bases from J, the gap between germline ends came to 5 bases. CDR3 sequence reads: CASSVGENYGYTF. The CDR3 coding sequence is TGTGCCAGCAGCGTAGGAGAAAACTATGGCTACACCTTC.

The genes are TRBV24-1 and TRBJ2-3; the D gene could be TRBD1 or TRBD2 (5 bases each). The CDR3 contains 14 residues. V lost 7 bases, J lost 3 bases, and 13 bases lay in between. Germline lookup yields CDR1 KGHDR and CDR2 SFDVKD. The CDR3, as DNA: TGTGCCACCAGCGGTGGGGGATCGACAGATACGCAGTATTTT. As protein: CATSGGGSTDTQYF.

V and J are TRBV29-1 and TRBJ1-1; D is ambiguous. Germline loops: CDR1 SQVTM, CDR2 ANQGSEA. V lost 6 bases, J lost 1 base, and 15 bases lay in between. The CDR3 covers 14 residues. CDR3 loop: CSVAESGRNTEAFF. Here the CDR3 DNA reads TGCAGCGTCGCCGAAAGCGGGCGGAACACTGAAGCTTTCTTT.

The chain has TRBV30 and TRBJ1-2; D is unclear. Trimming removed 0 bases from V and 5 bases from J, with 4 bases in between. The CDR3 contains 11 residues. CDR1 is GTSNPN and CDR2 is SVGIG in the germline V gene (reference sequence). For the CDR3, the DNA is TGTGCCTGGAGTGTATTTTATGGCTACACCTTC. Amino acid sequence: CAWSVFYGYTF.

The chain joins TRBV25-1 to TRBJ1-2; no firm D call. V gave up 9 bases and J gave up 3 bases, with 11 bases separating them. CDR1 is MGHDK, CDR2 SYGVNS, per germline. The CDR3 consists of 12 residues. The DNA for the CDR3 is TGTGCCAGTTGGGAGACTCACTATGGCTACACCTTC. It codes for CASWETHYGYTF.

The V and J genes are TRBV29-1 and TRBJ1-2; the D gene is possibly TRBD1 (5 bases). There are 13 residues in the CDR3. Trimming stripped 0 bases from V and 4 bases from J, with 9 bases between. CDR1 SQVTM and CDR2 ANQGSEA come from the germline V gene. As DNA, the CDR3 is TGCAGCGTTGAAGATCAGGGATCCTATGGCTACACCTTC. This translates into CSVEDQGSYGYTF.

The CDR3 DNA reads TGTGCCAGCAGCCAACACAACAGCAACTCACCCCTCCACTTT. Its translation is CASSQHNSNSPLHF. V and J are TRBV14 and TRBJ1-6; no clear D gene. Trimming shortened V by 2 bases and J by 10 bases, and 12 bases separated the two germline ends. Per germline, CDR1 SGHDN and CDR2 FVKESK. The CDR3 is made up of 14 amino acids.

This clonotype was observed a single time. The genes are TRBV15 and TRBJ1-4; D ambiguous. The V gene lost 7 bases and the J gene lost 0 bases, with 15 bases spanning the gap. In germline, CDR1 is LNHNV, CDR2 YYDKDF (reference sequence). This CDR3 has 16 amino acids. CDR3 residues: CATTNRAGPTNEKLFF. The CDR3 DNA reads TGTGCCACCACTAACCGGGCAGGTCCAACTAATGAAAAACTGTTTTTT.

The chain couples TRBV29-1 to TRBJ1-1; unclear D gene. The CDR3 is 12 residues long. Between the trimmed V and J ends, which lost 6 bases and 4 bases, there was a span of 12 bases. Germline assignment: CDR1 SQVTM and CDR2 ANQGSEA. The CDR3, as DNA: TGCAGCGTCCTCCGTACGGCCACTGAAGCTTTCTTT. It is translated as CSVLRTATEAFF.

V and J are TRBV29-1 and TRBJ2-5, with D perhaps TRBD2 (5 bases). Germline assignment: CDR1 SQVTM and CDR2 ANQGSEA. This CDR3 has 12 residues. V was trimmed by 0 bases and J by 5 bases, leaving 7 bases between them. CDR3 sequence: CSVEDWRETQYF. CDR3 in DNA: TGCAGCGTTGAAGATTGGAGGGAGACCCAGTACTTC.